This T cell receptor (beta chain) was found in a study of cytomegalovirus exposure and HLA in healthy donors. Study as a whole: HLA-typed donors were the source of approximately 85 million unique TCRs, which an early data release held. Findings of the study overall: Reportedly, cytomegalovirus status was diagnosed with high sensitivity and specificity. In an earlier analysis, most TCR beta V segments were productive about 87% or about 30% of the time. The authors listed 180 or so TCR beta chains as cytomegalovirus-associated.

Notes on this clone: Its antigen is undetermined.

Between the trimmed V and J ends, which lost 6 bases and 6 bases, there was a span of 25 bases. The CDR3 has 17 amino acids. Per germline, CDR1 SGHAT and CDR2 FQNNGV. Use of 60 Vbeta and 13 Jbeta primers characterized the PCR. Produced via immunoSEQ multiplex PCR; TCRdb's table is partial and in-frame only. The repertoire has approximately 150,000 clones, 80% to 90% of them found once; the top ten carry more than 4%. The sample consisted of PBMCs. The TCR sequence derives from a girl aged 5 to 17 in good health and CMV-seropositive. The J gene is TRBJ2-3, the V gene TRBV11-2; a possible D gene is TRBD1 (5 bases). The CDR3 DNA reads TGTGCCAGCAGTGGACACTGGAAACCCAGAAGTGATGATACGCAGTATTTT. Translating it yields CASSGHWKPRSDDTQYF.